A single sample is the source of the 15 T cell receptor beta chains below, sequenced in a study of blood T cell repertoires in COVID-19. Measured with immunoSEQ multiplex PCR; TCRdb has only the in-frame clones, and not every one. Of about 94,000 clones listed, around 87% are singletons. Sequences were obtained from peripheral blood. The receptors were gathered from a human donor with acute or convalescent COVID-19. The donor label of this sample is uncertain.

This clone appeared a single time. The rearrangement links TRBV5-8 to TRBJ1-1; a weak D match, TRBD1 (6 bases). CDR3 length: 15 residues. V was clipped by 3 bases and J by 7 bases, with 19 bases between them. CDR1 is SGHTS and CDR2 is YDEGEE in the germline V gene. The DNA for the CDR3 is TGTGCCAGCAGCTCCCTGGACAGTAGACCTGATGAAGCTTTCTTT. It yields the protein CASSSLDSRPDEAFF.

This chain connects TRBV4-2 to TRBJ2-6, with TRBD1 matching over 7 bases. CDR1 and CDR2 (germline): LGHNA, YNFKEQ. V lost 4 bases to trimming and J lost 0 bases; unmatched junction nucleotides: 6. CDR3 length: 17 amino acids. This CDR3 reads CASSRDSQASGANVLTF. CDR3 DNA sequence: TGTGCCAGCAGCCGGGACAGTCAAGCCTCTGGGGCCAACGTCCTGACTTTC.

Only a few counts were recorded for this clone. This chain joins TRBV5-5 and TRBJ2-7; 10 bases match TRBD1. CDR1 is SGHKS and CDR2 is YYEKEE in the germline V gene (reference sequence). This CDR3 spans 17 amino acids. V shed 0 bases and J 7 bases; nucleotides not matched to a gene: 13. CDR3 sequence (DNA): TGTGCCAGCAGCTTGGCCCCGATGGACAGGGGGGTGTGGGAGCAGTACTTC. Translation: CASSLAPMDRGVWEQYF.

The V gene is TRBV28, the J gene TRBJ1-4; no firm D call. The CDR3 totals 15 residues. Germline V CDR1 and CDR2: MDHEN, SYDVKM. V lost 2 bases, J lost 0 bases, and 7 bases lay in between. This CDR3 is CASSLASATNEKLFF. The CDR3 DNA is TGTGCCAGCAGTTTAGCCAGTGCAACTAATGAAAAACTGTTTTTT. Filled out from reference TRBV28 and TRBJ1-4, the complete variable domain reads DVKVTQSSRYLVKRTGEKVFLECVQDMDHENMFWYRQDPGLGLRLIYFSYDVKMKEKGDIPEGYSVSREKKERFSLILESASTNQTSMYLCASSLASATNEKLFFGSGTQLSVL.

This clone appeared once. The chain combines TRBV4-3 with TRBJ1-6; D remains ambiguous. This CDR3 comprises 18 residues. CDR1 and CDR2 (germline): LGHNA, YSLEER. V was shortened by 0 bases and J by 0 bases, with 12 bases between the two germline ends. The CDR3 coding sequence is TGCGCCAGCAGCCAAGAAGCCCATCGGAGCTCCTATAATTCACCCCTCCACTTT. Its translation is CASSQEAHRSSYNSPLHF.

This chain joins TRBV2 and TRBJ1-2, with 7 positions matching TRBD1. V gave up 2 bases and J gave up 8 bases; unmatched junction bases: 2. The length of the CDR3 is 12 residues. The germline CDR1 and CDR2 sequences are SNHLY and FYNNEI. The CDR3 DNA follows: TGTGCCAGCAGTGAACCCAGGGGGGGCTACACCTTC. Protein: CASSEPRGGYTF. Together with reference TRBV2 and TRBJ1-2, the CDR3 gives the full variable domain: EPEVTQTPSHQVTQMGQEVILRCVPISNHLYFYWYRQILGQKVEFLVSFYNNEISEKSEIFDDQFSVERPDGSNFTLKIRSTKLEDSAMYFCASSEPRGGYTFGSGTRLTVV.

CDR3 DNA: TGTGCCAGCAGTTTATCAGTACCGACAGGGGGTCGATATGGCTACACCTTC. Residues: CASSLSVPTGGRYGYTF. The chain employs TRBV28 and TRBJ1-2; 9 bases agree with TRBD1. The CDR3 contains 17 residues. The junction had 11 bases not matched to a gene; V was cut back by 1 base and J by 5 bases. CDR1 is MDHEN, CDR2 SYDVKM, per germline.

The V gene is TRBV30, the J gene TRBJ1-6; D is unclear. The CDR3 has 15 residues. V was cut by 3 bases and J by 1 base, with 10 bases left in between. Germline CDR1 reads GTSNPN; CDR2 reads SVGIG (reference sequence). The CDR3 spells CAWRSPGSYNSPLHF. The CDR3 region has the DNA TGTGCCTGGAGGTCCCCCGGGTCCTATAATTCACCCCTCCACTTT.

The chain is built from TRBV4-2 and TRBJ2-5, with TRBD2 identical over 9 bases. Germline loops: CDR1 LGHNA, CDR2 YNFKEQ. This CDR3 has 19 amino acids. V lost 1 base, J lost 4 bases, and 16 bases stayed unmatched. The CDR3 is CASSQGLEERGVPGETQYF. The CDR3 region has the DNA TGTGCCAGCAGCCAAGGGTTGGAGGAGCGGGGGGTACCCGGAGAGACCCAGTACTTC.

The chain carries TRBV1 and TRBJ2-3; TRBD1, the table's D call, was not compared with the DNA. TRBV1 is a known pseudogene. This CDR3 is built from 17 residues. CDR3 in amino acids: CTSSQNALWGQRDTQYF. As DNA, the CDR3 is TGCACCAGCAGCCAGAATGCCCTGTGGGGGCAGAGGGATACGCAGTATTTT.

The chain links TRBV6-5 to TRBJ2-1; the D is unclear. This CDR3 is built from 13 residues. The V gene lost 2 bases and the J gene lost 7 bases, with 9 bases spanning the gap. CDR1 MNHEY and CDR2 SVGAGI come from the germline V gene. CDR3 DNA sequence: TGTGCCAGCAGTTACGGGCTCCCTAATGAGCAGTTCTTC. It is translated as CASSYGLPNEQFF.

The rearrangement joins TRBV7-2 to TRBJ1-1; D uncertain. The germline CDR1 and CDR2 sequences are SGHTA and FQGNSA. The CDR3 consists of 14 residues. V gave up 3 bases and J gave up 0 bases, with 8 bases separating them. CDR3 residues: CASSFKPMNTEAFF. The CDR3 DNA follows: TGTGCCAGCAGCTTTAAGCCAATGAACACTGAAGCTTTCTTT.

The chain combines TRBV2 with TRBJ2-5; D unclear. Germline V CDR1 and CDR2: SNHLY, FYNNEI. Between the trimmed V and J ends, which lost 5 bases and 6 bases, there was a span of 19 bases. The CDR3 is 15 amino acids. Here the CDR3 DNA reads TGTGCCAGCAGTTTCCAAGACACCACCAGGAAGACCCAGTACTTC. This encodes CASSFQDTTRKTQYF.

The chain carries TRBV7-2 and TRBJ2-7, with 8 bases aligning to TRBD1. Germline CDR1 is SGHTA and CDR2 is FQGNSA. This CDR3 has 16 amino acids. J lost 2 bases, V lost 1 base, and 7 bases had no gene match. The CDR3 loop reads CASSLVPRTGTYEQYF. CDR3 in DNA: TGTGCCAGCAGCTTAGTCCCCCGGACAGGGACCTACGAGCAGTACTTC.

J is TRBJ1-4 and V is TRBV28; perhaps TRBD1 as D (6 bases). This CDR3 contains 15 residues. Germline loops: CDR1 MDHEN, CDR2 SYDVKM. V was clipped by 4 bases and J by 6 bases, with 15 bases between them. CDR3 amino acids: CASSSRGGRDEKLFF. The CDR3 bases are TGTGCCAGCAGTTCGCGAGGGGGAAGGGATGAAAAACTGTTTTTT.